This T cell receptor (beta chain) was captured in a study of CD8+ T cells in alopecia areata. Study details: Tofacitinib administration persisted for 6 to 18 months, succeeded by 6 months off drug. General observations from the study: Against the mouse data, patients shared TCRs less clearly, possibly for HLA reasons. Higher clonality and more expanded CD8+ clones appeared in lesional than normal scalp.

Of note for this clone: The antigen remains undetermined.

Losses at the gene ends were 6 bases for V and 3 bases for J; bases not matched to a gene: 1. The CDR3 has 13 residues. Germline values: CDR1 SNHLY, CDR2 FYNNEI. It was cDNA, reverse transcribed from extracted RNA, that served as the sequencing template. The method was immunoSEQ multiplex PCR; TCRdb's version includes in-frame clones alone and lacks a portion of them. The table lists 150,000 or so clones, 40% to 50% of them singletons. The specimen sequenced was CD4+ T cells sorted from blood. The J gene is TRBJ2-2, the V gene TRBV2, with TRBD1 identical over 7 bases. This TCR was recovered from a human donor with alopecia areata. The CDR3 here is CASRGQDTGELFF. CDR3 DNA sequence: TGTGCCAGCAGAGGACAGGACACCGGGGAGCTGTTTTTT. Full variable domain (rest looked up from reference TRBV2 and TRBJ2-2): EPEVTQTPSHQVTQMGQEVILRCVPISNHLYFYWYRQILGQKVEFLVSFYNNEISEKSEIFDDQFSVERPDGSNFTLKIRSTKLEDSAMYFCASRGQDTGELFFGEGSRLTVL.